This TCR beta chain emerged from a study of monozygotic twins with cystic fibrosis. Sequenced by immunoSEQ multiplex PCR; TCRdb stores in-frame clones only, minus some. The data contain approximately 9,700 clones, over 80% of them seen just once; the ten biggest clones take up more than 4.5%. Trimming pared 0 bases from V and 4 bases from J, leaving 7 bases between. CDR1 SGHRS and CDR2 YFSETQ come from the germline V gene. This CDR3 has 13 residues. Material: blood. The gene calls are TRBV5-1 and TRBJ1-2; D remains ambiguous. This receptor was obtained from a boy aged 2-9 years with cystic fibrosis. The CDR3 reads CASSLDPVYGYTF. CDR3 in DNA: TGCGCCAGCAGCTTGGACCCAGTCTATGGCTACACCTTC.